The clone carrying this TCR beta chain turned up a few times. Its antigen remains unknown. Regarding treatment: roughly 10-day PBMC culture with coronavirus spike peptide pools or control peptides (ViraFEST assay). These data belong to a study of vaccination and CD4 T cells after COVID-19. The Oncomine TCR Beta short-read assay sequenced DNA from cultured CD4+ T cells. One entry per CDR3 protein results from TCRdb running MiXCR on the PCR reads. The sample includes more than 10,000 distinct CDR3 sequences, about 72% of them seen just once. The CDR3 contains 14 residues. Unmatched junction bases numbered 9, after V lost 10 bases and J lost 6 bases. Per the germline V gene, CDR1 is SGHVS and CDR2 is FNYEAQ.

The sequenced material came from CD4+ T cells from blood, cultured in vitro. This TCR came from a human donor who had recovered from COVID-19. The gene calls are TRBV7-6 and TRBJ2-1, with TRBD2 identical over 10 bases. The CDR3 DNA follows: TGTGCCATCTCAAGACTAGCGGGCATCAATGAGCAGTTCTTC. Translating it yields CAISRLAGINEQFF.